This TCR beta chain was sequenced during a study of T cell changes during pregnancy in multiple sclerosis. Sequencing was performed with immunoSEQ multiplex PCR; in TCRdb, only in-frame clones are kept and a portion is missing. The table shows roughly 70,000 clones, with approximately 92% occurring only once. Sequencing was performed on peripheral blood, taken in the third trimester of pregnancy. The origin of this receptor is a female donor in good health, enrolled as a control in a pregnancy study.

CDR3 bases: TGTGCCAGCTCACCACGGGAGGGACGGGATGGCTACACCTTC. Its protein is CASSPREGRDGYTF. This rearrangement joins TRBV18 to TRBJ1-2, with TRBD1 as a possible D gene (5 bases). V shed 1 base and J shed 6 bases, with 12 bases lying between them. The germline gives CDR1 KGHSH, CDR2 LQKENI. The CDR3 spans 14 residues.